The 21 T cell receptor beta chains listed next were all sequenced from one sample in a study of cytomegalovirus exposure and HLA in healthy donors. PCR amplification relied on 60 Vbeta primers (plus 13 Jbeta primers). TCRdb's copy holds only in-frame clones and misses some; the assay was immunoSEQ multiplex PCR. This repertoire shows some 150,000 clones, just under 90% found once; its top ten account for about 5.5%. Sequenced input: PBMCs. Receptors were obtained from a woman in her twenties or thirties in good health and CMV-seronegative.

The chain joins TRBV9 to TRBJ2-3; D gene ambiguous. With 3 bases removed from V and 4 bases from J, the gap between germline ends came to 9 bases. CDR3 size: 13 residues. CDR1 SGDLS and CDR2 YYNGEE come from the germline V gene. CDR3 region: CASSAESPDTQYF. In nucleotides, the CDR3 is TGTGCCAGCAGCGCCGAGAGTCCAGATACGCAGTATTTT.

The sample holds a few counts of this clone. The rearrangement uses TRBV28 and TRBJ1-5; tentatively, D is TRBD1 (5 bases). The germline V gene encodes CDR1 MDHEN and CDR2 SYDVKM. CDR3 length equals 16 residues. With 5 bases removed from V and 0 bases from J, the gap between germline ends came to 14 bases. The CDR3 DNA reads TGTGCCAGCAGTCCCCTCCGGGGGACTAGCAATCAGCCCCAGCATTTT. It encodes CASSPLRGTSNQPQHF.

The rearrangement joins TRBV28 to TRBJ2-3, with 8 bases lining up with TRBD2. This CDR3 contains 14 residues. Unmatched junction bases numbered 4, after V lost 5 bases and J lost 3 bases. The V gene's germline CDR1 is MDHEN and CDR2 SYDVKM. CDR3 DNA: TGTGCCAGCAGTACGGGGGGGCTTACAGATACGCAGTATTTT. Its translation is CASSTGGLTDTQYF.

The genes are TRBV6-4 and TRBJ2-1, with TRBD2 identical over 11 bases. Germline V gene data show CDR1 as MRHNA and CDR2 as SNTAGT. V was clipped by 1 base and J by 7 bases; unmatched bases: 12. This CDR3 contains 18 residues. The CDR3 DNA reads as TGTGCCAGCAGTGACTATCCCTTAGCGGGGGGGCCGTGGAATGAGCAGTTCTTC. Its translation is CASSDYPLAGGPWNEQFF.

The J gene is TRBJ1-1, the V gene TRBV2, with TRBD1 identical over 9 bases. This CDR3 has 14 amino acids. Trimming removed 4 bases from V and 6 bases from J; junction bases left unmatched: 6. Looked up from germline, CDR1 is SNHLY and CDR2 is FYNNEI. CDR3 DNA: TGTGCCAGCAGTGGGGGACAGGGCGTCCCTGAAGCTTTCTTT. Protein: CASSGGQGVPEAFF. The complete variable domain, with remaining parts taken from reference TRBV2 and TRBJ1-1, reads EPEVTQTPSHQVTQMGQEVILRCVPISNHLYFYWYRQILGQKVEFLVSFYNNEISEKSEIFDDQFSVERPDGSNFTLKIRSTKLEDSAMYFCASSGGQGVPEAFFGQGTRLTVV.

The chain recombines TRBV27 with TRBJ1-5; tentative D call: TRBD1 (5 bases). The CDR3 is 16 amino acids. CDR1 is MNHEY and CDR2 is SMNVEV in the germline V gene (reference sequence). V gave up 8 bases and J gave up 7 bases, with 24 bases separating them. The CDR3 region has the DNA TGTGCCAGCGCGAAATTAGGTTTAGTGGGGGGACAGCCCCAGCATTTT. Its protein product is CASAKLGLVGGQPQHF.

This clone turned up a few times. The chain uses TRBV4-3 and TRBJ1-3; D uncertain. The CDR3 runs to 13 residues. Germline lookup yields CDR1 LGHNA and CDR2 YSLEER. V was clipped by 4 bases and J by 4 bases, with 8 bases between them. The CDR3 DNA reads TGCGCCAGCAGCCCGGGGTCCGGAAACACCATATATTTT. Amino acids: CASSPGSGNTIYF.

CDR3 bases: TGTGCCAGCAGTTTCCTAAGTCCGGGACAGCAGGGGGAAAAACTGTTTTTT. Protein: CASSFLSPGQQGEKLFF. V gene TRBV28 combines with J gene TRBJ1-4, with 7 nucleotides matching TRBD1. CDR1 is MDHEN, CDR2 SYDVKM, per germline. V lost 3 bases and J lost 8; bases outside the gene matches: 15. The CDR3 is 17 amino acids. Based on the CDR3 plus reference TRBV28 and TRBJ1-4, the full variable domain is DVKVTQSSRYLVKRTGEKVFLECVQDMDHENMFWYRQDPGLGLRLIYFSYDVKMKEKGDIPEGYSVSREKKERFSLILESASTNQTSMYLCASSFLSPGQQGEKLFFGSGTQLSVL.

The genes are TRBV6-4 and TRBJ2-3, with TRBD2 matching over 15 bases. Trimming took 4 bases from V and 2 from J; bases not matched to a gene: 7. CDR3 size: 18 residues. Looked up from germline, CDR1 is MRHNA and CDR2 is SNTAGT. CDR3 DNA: TGTGCCAGCAGTGGGGGGGGACTAGCGGGGGGATCCACAGATACGCAGTATTTT. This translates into CASSGGGLAGGSTDTQYF.

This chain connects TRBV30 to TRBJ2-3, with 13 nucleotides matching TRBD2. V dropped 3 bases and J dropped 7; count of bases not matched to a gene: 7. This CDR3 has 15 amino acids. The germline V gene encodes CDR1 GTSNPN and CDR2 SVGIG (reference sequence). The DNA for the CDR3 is TGTGCCTGGAGCCGGACTAGCGGGGGAAAAAATACGCAGTATTTT. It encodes CAWSRTSGGKNTQYF.

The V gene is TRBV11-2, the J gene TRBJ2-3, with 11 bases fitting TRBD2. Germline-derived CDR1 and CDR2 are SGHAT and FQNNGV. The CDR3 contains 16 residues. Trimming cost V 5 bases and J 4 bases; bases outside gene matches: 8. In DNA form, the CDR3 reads TGTGCCAGCAGCCCTGTTAGCGGGAGGGCCCCAGATACGCAGTATTTT. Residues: CASSPVSGRAPDTQYF.

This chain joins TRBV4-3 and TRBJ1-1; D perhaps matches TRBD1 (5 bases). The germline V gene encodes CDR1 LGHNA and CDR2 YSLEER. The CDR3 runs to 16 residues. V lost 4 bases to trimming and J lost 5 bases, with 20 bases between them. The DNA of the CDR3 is TGCGCCAGCAGCCCAAGATGGTCAGGGCTCTTTACTGAAGCTTTCTTT. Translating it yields CASSPRWSGLFTEAFF.

The CDR3 sequence: CASTGQSTNTEAFF. CDR3 DNA: TGTGCCAGCACAGGACAGTCGACGAACACTGAAGCTTTCTTT. The V gene is TRBV10-3, the J gene TRBJ1-1; D may be TRBD1 (6 bases). There are 14 residues in the CDR3. The ends were cut back, 10 bases at V and 1 base at J, with 16 bases in the middle. CDR1 is ENHRY, CDR2 SYGVKD, per germline.

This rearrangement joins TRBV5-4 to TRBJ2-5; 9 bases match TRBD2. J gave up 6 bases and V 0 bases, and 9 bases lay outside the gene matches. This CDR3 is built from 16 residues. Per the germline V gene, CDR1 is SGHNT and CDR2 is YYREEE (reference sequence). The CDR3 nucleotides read TGTGCCAGCAGCTTGGATCCGCGGGGGGGCCGTCAGACCCAGTACTTC. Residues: CASSLDPRGGRQTQYF.

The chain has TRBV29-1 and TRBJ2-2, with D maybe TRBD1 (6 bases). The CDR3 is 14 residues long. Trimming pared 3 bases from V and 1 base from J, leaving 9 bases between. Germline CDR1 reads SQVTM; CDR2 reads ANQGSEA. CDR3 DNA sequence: TGCAGCGTTGACAGGGGAAAGAACACCGGGGAGCTGTTTTTT. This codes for CSVDRGKNTGELFF.

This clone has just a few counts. CDR3 bases: TGCGCCAGCAGCAGGAAGGGGGCCCATAATTCACCCCTCCACTTT. This translates into CASSRKGAHNSPLHF. The chain recombines TRBV4-3 with TRBJ1-6; 7 bases are shared with TRBD1. V shed 5 bases, J shed 5 bases, and the junction held 6 bases outside the gene matches. This CDR3 region has 15 residues. CDR1 and CDR2 from the germline V gene are LGHNA and YSLEER.

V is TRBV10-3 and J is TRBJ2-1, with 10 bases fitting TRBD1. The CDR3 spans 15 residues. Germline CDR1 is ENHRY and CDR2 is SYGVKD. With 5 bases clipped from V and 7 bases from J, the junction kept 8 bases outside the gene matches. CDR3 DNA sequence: TGTGCCATCAGTCGGGACAGGGGCGGATTGAATGAGCAGTTCTTC. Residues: CAISRDRGGLNEQFF.

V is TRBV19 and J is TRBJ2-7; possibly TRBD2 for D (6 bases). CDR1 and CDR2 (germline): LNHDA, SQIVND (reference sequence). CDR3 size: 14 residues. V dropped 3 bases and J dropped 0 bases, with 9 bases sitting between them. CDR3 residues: CASSIGGDSYEQYF. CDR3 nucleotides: TGTGCCAGTAGTATCGGAGGGGACTCCTACGAGCAGTACTTC.

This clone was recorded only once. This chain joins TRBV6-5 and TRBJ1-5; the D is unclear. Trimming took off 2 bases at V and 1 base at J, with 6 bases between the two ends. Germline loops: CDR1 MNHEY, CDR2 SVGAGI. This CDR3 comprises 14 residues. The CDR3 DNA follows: TGTGCCAGCAGTTACGGCAGAAGCAATCAGCCCCAGCATTTT. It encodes CASSYGRSNQPQHF.

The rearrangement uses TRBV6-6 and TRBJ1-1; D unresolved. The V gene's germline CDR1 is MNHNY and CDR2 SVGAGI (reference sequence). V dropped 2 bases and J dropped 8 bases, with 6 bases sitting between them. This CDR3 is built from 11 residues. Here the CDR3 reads CASSYGREAFF. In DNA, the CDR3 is TGTGCCAGCAGTTACGGCAGAGAAGCTTTCTTT.

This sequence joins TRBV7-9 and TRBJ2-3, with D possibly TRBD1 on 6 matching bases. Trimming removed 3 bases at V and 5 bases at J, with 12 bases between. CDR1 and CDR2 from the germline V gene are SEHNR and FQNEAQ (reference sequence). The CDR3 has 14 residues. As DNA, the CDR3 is TGTGCCAGCAGCTTTGTGGGGGCCAGAGATACGCAGTATTTT. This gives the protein CASSFVGARDTQYF.